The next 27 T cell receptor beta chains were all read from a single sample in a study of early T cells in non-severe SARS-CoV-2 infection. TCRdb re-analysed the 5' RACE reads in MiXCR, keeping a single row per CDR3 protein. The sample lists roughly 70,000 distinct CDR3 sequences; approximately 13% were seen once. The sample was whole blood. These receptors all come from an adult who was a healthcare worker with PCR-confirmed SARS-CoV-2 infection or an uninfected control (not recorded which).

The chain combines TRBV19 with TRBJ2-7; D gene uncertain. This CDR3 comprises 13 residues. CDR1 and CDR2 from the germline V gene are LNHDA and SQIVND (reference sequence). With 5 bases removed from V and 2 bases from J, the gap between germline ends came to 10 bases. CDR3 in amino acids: CASSRAGTYEQYF. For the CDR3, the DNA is TGTGCCAGTAGTCGGGCCGGAACCTACGAGCAGTACTTC.

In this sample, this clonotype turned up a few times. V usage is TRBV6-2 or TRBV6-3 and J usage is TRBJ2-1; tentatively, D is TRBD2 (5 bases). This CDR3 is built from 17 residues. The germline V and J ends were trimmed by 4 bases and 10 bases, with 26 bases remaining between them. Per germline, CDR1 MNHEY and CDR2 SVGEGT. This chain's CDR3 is CASSFVVGDRFLTEQFF. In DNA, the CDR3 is TGTGCCAGCAGTTTTGTTGTCGGGGATCGCTTTTTAACGGAGCAGTTCTTC.

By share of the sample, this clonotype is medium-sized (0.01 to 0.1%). CDR3 in DNA: TGTGCCATCAGTGCATCGGACAGCTCCTACGAGCAGTACTTC. Translated, it gives CAISASDSSYEQYF. The rearrangement uses TRBV10-3 and TRBJ2-7, with D possibly being TRBD1 (6 bases). The germline V and J ends were trimmed by 4 bases and 0 bases, with 10 bases remaining between them. Germline V gene lookup returns CDR1 ENHRY and CDR2 SYGVKD. The CDR3 has 14 amino acids.

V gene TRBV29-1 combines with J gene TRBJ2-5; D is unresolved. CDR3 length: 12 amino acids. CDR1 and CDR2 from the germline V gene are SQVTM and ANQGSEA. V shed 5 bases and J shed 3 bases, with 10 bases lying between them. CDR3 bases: TGCAGCGTTTTCGGCAGCGAAGAGACCCAGTACTTC. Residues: CSVFGSEETQYF. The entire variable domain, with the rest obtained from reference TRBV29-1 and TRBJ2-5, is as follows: SAVISQKPSRDICQRGTSLTIQCQVDSQVTMMFWYRQQPGQSLTLIATANQGSEATYESGFVIDKFPISRPNLTFSTLTVSNMSPEDSSIYLCSVFGSEETQYFGPGTRLLVL.

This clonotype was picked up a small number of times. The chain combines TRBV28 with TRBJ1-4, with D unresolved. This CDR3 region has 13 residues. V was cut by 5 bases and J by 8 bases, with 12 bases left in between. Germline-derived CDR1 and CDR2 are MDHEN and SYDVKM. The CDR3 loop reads CASSPPQDEKLFF. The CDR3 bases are TGTGCCAGCAGTCCTCCTCAGGACGAAAAACTGTTTTTT.

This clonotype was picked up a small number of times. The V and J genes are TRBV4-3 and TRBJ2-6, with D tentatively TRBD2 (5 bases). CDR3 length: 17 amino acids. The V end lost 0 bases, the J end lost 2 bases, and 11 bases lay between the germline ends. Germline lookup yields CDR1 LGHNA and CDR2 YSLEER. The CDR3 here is CASSQDPSGTGANVLTF. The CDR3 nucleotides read TGCGCCAGCAGCCAAGATCCCTCGGGAACTGGGGCCAACGTCCTGACTTTC.

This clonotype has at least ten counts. CDR3 coding DNA: TGTGCCAGCAGCTTGGGACAGGGTGGGGAAAAACTGTTTTTT. It specifies CASSLGQGGEKLFF. This chain joins TRBV7-9 and TRBJ1-4; 9 bases fit TRBD1. The CDR3 loop spans 14 amino acids. V was clipped by 3 bases and J by 8 bases; unmatched bases: 4. The germline CDR1 and CDR2 sequences are SEHNR and FQNEAQ (reference sequence).

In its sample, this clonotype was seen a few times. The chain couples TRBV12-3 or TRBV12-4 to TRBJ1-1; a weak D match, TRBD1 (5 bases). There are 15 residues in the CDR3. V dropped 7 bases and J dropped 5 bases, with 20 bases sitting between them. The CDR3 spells CASTIGAQGRTEAFF. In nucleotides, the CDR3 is TGTGCCAGCACCATAGGGGCTCAGGGAAGAACTGAAGCTTTCTTT.

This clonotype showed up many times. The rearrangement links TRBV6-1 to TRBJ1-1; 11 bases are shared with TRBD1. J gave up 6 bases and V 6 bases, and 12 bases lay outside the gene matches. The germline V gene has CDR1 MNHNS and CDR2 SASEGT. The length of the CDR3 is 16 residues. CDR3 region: CASSRTGGRRVPEAFF. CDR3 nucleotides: TGTGCCAGCAGCAGGACAGGGGGCCGGCGGGTCCCTGAAGCTTTCTTT.

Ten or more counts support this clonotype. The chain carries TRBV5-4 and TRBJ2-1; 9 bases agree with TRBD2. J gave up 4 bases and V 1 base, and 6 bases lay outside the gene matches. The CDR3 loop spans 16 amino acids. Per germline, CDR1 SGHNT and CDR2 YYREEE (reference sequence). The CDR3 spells CASSLISAGGYNEQFF. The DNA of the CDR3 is TGTGCCAGCAGCTTGATATCGGCGGGGGGGTACAATGAGCAGTTCTTC.

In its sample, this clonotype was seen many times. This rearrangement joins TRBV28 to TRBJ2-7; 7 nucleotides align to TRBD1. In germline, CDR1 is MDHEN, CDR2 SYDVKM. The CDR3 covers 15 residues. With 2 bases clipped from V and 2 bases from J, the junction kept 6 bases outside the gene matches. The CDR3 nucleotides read TGTGCCAGCAGTTTACTGGACAGGACCACCTACGAGCAGTACTTC. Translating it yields CASSLLDRTTYEQYF.

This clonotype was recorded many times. The CDR3 coding sequence is TGTGCCAGTAGAAGCAGGGGGCTGAGCAATCAGCCCCAGCATTTT. Its translation is CASRSRGLSNQPQHF. The chain links TRBV28 to TRBJ1-5; 8 bases agree with TRBD1. J gave up 1 base and V 9 bases, and 8 bases lay outside the gene matches. Germline V gene lookup returns CDR1 MDHEN and CDR2 SYDVKM. The CDR3 runs to 15 residues.

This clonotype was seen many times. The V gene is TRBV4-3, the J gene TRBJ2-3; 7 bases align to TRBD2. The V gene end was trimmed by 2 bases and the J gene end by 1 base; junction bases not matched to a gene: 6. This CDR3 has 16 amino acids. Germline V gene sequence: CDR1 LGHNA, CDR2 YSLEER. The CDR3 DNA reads TGCGCCAGCAGCCAAAACCCTAGCGGACGCACAGATACGCAGTATTTT. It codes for CASSQNPSGRTDTQYF.

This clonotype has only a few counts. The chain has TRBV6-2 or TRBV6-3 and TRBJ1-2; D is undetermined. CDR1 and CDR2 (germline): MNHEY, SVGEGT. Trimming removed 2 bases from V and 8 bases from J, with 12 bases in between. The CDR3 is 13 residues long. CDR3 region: CASSYVAAHGYTF. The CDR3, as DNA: TGTGCCAGCAGTTACGTGGCTGCCCACGGCTACACCTTC.

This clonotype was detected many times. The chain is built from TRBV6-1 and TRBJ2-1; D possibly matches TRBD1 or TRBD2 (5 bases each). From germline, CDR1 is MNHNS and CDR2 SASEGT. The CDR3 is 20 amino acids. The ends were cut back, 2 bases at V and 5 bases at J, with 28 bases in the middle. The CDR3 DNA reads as TGTGCCAGCAGTGAAAACCGATTGATAAGACCGGGGCCGAGGAACAATGAGCAGTTCTTC. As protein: CASSENRLIRPGPRNNEQFF.

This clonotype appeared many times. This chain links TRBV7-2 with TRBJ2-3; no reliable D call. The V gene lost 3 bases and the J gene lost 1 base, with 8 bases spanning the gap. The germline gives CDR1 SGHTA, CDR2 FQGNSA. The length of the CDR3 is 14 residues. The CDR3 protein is CASSFRGRTDTQYF. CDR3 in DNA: TGTGCCAGCAGCTTCCGAGGTCGCACAGATACGCAGTATTTT.

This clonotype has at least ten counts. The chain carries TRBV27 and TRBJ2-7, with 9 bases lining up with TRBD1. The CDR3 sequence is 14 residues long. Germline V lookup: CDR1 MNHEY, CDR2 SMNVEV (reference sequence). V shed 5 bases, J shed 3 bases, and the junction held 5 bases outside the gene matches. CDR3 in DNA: TGTGCCAGCAGTCCGAGGACAGGGGTCTACGAGCAGTACTTC. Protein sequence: CASSPRTGVYEQYF.

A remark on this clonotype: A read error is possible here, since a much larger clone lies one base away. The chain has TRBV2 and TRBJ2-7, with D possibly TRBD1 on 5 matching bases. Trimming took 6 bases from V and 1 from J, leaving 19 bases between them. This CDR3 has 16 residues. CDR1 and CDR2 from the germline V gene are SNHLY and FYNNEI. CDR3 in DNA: TGTGCCAGCAGCCCTTGGGGCAGGGTTAATTCCTACGAGCAGTACTTC. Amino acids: CASSPWGRVNSYEQYF.

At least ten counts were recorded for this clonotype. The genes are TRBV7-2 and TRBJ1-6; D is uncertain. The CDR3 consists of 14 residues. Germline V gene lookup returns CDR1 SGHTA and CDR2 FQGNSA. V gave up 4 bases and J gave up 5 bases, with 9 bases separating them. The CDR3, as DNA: TGTGCCAGCAGCTCAGGAGCGAATAATTCACCCCTCCACTTT. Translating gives CASSSGANNSPLHF.

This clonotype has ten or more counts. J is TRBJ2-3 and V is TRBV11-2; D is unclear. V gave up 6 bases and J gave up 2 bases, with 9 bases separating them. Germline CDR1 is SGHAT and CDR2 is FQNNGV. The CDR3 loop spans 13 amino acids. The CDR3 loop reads CASRGPDTDTQYF. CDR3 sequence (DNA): TGTGCCAGCAGAGGGCCAGACACAGATACGCAGTATTTT.

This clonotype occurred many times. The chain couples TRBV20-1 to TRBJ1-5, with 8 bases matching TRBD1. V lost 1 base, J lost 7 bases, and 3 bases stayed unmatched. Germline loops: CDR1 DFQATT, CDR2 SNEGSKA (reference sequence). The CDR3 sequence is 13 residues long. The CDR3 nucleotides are TGCAGTGCTAGAGGGGCAGGGGGCCAGCCCCAGCATTTT. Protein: CSARGAGGQPQHF.

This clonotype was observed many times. CDR3 sequence (DNA): TGTGTCGTGCAGGAATACAACACTGAAGCTTTCTTT. Protein sequence: CVVQEYNTEAFF. This chain connects TRBV28 to TRBJ1-1; D remains unclear. The germline V gene encodes CDR1 MDHEN and CDR2 SYDVKM. CDR3 length: 12 residues.

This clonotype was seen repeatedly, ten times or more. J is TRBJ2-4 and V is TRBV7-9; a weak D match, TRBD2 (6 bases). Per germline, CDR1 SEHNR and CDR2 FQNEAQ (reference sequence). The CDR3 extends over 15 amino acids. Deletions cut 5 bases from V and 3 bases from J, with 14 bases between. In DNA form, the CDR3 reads TGTGCCAGCAGCCACGGAGGGCAAGTCAAAAACATTCAGTACTTC. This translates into CASSHGGQVKNIQYF.

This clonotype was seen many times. The CDR3 spells CATSRLRASAVSGANVLTF. DNA for the CDR3: TGTGCCACCAGCAGACTTCGGGCCTCCGCCGTCTCTGGGGCCAACGTCCTGACTTTC. This sequence joins TRBV15 and TRBJ2-6; no clear D gene. Germline V lookup: CDR1 LNHNV, CDR2 YYDKDF (reference sequence). V shed 2 bases and J shed 0 bases, with 17 bases lying between them. The CDR3 consists of 19 residues.

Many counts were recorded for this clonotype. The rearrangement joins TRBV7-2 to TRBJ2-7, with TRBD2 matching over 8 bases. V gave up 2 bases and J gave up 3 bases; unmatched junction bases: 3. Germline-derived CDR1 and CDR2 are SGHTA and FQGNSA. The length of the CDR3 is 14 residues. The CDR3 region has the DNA TGTGCCAGCAGCTTAACGGGGGGGGACTACGAGCAGTACTTC. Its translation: CASSLTGGDYEQYF.

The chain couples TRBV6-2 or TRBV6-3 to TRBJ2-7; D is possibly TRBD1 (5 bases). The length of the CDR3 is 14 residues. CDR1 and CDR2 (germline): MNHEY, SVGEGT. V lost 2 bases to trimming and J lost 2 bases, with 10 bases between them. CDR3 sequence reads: CASSYGDSTYEQYF. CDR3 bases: TGTGCCAGCAGTTACGGAGACAGTACCTACGAGCAGTACTTC.

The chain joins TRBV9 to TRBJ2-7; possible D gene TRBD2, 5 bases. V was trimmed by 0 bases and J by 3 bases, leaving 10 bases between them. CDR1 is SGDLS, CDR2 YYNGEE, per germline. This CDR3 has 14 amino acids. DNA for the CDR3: TGTGCCAGCAGCGTAGAAACGGGGAACTACGAGCAGTACTTC. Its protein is CASSVETGNYEQYF.